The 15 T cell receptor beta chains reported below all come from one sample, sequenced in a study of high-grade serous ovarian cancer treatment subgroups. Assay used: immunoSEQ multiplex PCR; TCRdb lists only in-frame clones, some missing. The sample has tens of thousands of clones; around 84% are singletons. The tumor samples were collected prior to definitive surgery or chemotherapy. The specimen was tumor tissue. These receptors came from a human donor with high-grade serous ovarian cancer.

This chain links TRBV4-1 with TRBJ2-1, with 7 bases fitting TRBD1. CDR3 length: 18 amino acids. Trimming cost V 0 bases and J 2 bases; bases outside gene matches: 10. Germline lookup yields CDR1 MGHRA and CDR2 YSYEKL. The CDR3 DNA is TGCGCCAGCAGCCAAGAACCCGAGACAGGGAATCCCTACAATGAGCAGTTCTTC. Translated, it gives CASSQEPETGNPYNEQFF.

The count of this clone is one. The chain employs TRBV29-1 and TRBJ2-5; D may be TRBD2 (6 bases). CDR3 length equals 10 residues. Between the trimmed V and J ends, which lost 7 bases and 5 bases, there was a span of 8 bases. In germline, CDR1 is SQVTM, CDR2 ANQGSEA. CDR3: CSGGTETQYF. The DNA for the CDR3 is TGCAGCGGGGGGACTGAGACCCAGTACTTC.

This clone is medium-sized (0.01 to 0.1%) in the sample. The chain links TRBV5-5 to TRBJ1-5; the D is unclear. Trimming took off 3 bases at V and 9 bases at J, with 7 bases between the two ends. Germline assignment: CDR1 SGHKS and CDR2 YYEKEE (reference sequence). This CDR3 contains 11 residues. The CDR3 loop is CASSSPRPQHF. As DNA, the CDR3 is TGTGCCAGCAGCTCCCCCCGGCCCCAGCATTTT.

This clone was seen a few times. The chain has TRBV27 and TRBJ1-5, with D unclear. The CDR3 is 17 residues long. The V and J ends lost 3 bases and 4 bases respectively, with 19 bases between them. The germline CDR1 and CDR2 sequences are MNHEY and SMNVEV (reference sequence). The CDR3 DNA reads TGTGCCAGCAGTTTCGGCTTATGGTTAGCAACTAATCAGCCCCAGCATTTT. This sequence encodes CASSFGLWLATNQPQHF.

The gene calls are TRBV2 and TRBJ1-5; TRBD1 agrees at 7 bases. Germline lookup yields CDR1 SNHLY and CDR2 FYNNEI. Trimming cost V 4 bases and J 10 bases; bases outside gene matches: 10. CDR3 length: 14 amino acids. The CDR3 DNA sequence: TGTGCCAGCAGTGGACAGGGTCTTAGGGAACCCCAGCATTTT. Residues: CASSGQGLREPQHF.

Written as DNA, the CDR3 is TGCGCCAGCAGTGAGTCGAGCAAACAGGGGTCACTGAACATTCAGTACTTC. Its translation is CASSESSKQGSLNIQYF. The chain has TRBV10-2 and TRBJ2-4, with 7 positions matching TRBD1. The CDR3 runs to 17 residues. The V gene end was trimmed by 0 bases and the J gene end by 7 bases; junction bases not matched to a gene: 12. Germline CDR1 is WSHSY and CDR2 is SAAADI.

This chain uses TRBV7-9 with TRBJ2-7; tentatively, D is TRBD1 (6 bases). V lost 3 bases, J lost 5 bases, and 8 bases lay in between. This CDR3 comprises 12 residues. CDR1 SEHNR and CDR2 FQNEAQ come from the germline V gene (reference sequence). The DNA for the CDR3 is TGTGCCAGCAGCTTTTCAGGGGACGAGCAGTACTTC. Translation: CASSFSGDEQYF.

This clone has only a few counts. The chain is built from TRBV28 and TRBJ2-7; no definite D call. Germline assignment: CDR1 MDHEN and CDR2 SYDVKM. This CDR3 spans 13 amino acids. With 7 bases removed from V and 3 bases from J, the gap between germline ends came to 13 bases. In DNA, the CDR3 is TGTGCCAGCATCGCCAACGGGTTCTACGAGCAGTACTTC. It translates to CASIANGFYEQYF.

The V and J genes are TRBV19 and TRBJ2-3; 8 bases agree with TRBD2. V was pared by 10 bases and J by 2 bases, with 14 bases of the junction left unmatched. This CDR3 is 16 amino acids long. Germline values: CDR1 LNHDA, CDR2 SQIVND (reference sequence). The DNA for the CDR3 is TGTGCCACCCAGCCTATTGGGCGGGAGGCCACAGATACGCAGTATTTT. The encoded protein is CATQPIGREATDTQYF.

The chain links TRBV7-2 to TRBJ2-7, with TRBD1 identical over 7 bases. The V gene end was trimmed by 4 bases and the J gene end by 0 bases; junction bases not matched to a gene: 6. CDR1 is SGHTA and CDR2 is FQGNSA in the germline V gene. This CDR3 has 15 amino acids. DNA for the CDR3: TGTGCCAGCAGCTCGACAGGGAGAGGCTCCTACGAGCAGTACTTC. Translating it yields CASSSTGRGSYEQYF.

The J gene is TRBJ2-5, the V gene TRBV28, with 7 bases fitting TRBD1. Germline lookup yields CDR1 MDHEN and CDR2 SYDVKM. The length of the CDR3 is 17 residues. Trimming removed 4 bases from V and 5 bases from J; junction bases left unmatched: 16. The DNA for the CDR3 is TGTGCCAGCAGTTACCCACAGGGGCCCATCTGGGCGGAGACCCAGTACTTC. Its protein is CASSYPQGPIWAETQYF.

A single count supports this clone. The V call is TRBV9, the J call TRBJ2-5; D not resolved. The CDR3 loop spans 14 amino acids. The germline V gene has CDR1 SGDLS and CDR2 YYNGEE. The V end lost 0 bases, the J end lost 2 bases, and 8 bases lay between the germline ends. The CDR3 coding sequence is TGTGCCAGCAGCGTAGGTAGCAGGCAAGAGACCCAGTACTTC. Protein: CASSVGSRQETQYF.

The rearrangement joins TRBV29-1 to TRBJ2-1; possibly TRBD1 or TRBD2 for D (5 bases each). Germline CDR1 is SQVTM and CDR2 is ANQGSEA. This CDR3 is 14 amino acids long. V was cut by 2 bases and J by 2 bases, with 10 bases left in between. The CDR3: CSVERRDAYNEQFF. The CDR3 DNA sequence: TGCAGCGTTGAACGAAGGGACGCCTACAATGAGCAGTTCTTC.

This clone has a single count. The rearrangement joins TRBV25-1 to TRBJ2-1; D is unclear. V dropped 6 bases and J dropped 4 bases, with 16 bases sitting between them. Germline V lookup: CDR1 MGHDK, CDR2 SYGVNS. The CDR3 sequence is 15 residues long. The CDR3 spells CASRSNLIGYNEQFF. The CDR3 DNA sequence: TGTGCCAGCAGATCAAACTTGATCGGTTACAATGAGCAGTTCTTC.

The DNA of the CDR3 is TGTGCCAGCAGACCCGAGGGGGGCTCCTACAATGAGCAGTTCTTC. This encodes CASRPEGGSYNEQFF. The chain combines TRBV6-1 with TRBJ2-1; either TRBD1 or TRBD2 may fit D (6 bases each). V was clipped by 6 bases and J by 0 bases, with 12 bases between them. The CDR3 is made up of 15 amino acids. The germline V gene encodes CDR1 MNHNS and CDR2 SASEGT.